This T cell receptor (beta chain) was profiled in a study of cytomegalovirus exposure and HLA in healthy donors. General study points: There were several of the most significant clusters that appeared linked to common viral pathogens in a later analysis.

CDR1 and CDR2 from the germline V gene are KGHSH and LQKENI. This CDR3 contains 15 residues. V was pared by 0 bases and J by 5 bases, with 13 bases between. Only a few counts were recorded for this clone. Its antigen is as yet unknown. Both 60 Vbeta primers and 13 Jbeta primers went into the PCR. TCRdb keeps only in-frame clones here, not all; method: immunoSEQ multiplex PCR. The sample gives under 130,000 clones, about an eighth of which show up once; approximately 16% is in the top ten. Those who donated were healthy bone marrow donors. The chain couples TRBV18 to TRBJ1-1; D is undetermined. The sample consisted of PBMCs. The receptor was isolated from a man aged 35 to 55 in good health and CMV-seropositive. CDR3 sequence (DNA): TGTGCCAGCTCACCACCGTTCCCGGGGAAAACTGAAGCTTTCTTT. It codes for CASSPPFPGKTEAFF.